This T cell receptor (beta chain) is from a study of cytomegalovirus exposure and HLA in healthy donors. In regard to this clone: What it recognizes is unknown.

Overall study findings and caveats: With later analysis, a missense DCLRE1C variant became linked to TCR beta V- and J-gene trimming. When the data were analyzed later, several of the most significant clusters appeared to be linked to common viral pathogens. For presence/absence analyses, sequencing depth was assumed to be roughly uniform across donors.

The CDR3 length is 14 residues. Looked up from germline, CDR1 is LGHNA and CDR2 is YSLEER. V was cut by 0 bases and J by 10 bases, with 10 bases left in between. Primers included in the PCR were 60 Vbeta and 13 Jbeta primers. Profiling relied on immunoSEQ multiplex PCR, and the TCRdb table lists in-frame clones only, not all of them. The sample lists about 150,000 clones; 70% to 80% were seen once. The sequenced material came from PBMCs. The chain has TRBV4-3 and TRBJ1-6; D uncertain. The TCR originated in a male donor in good health and CMV-seronegative. Here the CDR3 reads CASSQDITVSPLHF. DNA of the CDR3: TGCGCCAGCAGCCAAGATATAACAGTCTCACCCCTCCACTTT.